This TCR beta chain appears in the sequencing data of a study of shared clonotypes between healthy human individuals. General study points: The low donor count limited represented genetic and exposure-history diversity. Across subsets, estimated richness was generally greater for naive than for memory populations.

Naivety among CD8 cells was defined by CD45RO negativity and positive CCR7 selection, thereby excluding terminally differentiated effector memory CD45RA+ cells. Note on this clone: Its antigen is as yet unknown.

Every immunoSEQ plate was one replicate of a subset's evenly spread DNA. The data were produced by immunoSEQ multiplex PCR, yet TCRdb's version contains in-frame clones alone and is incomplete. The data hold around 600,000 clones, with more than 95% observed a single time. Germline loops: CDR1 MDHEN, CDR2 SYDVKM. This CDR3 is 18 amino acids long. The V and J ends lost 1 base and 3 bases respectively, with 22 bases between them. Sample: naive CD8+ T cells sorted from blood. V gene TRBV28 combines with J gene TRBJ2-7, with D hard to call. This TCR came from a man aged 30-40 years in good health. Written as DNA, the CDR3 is TGTGCCAGCAGTTTATCCCGAGGCTCCCCCGAGCCCCTCTACGAGCAGTACTTC. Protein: CASSLSRGSPEPLYEQYF.